The 2 T cell receptor beta chains given below trace back to one sample, sequenced in a study of blood T cell repertoires in COVID-19. Method: immunoSEQ multiplex PCR; TCRdb's copy keeps in-frame clones and lacks some. The sample consists of about 150,000 clones, around nine tenths of them appearing once. Source material: PBMCs or T cells enriched from blood (not recorded which). These receptors were collected from a woman aged 25-40 years with acute COVID-19.

The J gene is TRBJ2-7, the V gene TRBV27; 9 bases are a match to TRBD1. V trimming: 2 bases; J trimming: 3 bases; junction bases outside the gene matches: 8. CDR1 is MNHEY, CDR2 SMNVEV, per germline (reference sequence). The CDR3 covers 16 residues. CDR3 coding DNA: TGTGCCAGCAGTTTAGGGGTGGGACAGGGAATCTACGAGCAGTACTTC. This gives the protein CASSLGVGQGIYEQYF.

This clone was counted once. This chain links TRBV30 with TRBJ2-7, with D perhaps matching TRBD2 (6 bases). The CDR3 totals 14 residues. Trimming took off 0 bases at V and 3 bases at J, with 12 bases between the two ends. The germline V gene encodes CDR1 GTSNPN and CDR2 SVGIG (reference sequence). In DNA, the CDR3 is TGTGCCTGGAGTGTAGGAGGGATTAGCTACGAGCAGTACTTC. As protein: CAWSVGGISYEQYF.